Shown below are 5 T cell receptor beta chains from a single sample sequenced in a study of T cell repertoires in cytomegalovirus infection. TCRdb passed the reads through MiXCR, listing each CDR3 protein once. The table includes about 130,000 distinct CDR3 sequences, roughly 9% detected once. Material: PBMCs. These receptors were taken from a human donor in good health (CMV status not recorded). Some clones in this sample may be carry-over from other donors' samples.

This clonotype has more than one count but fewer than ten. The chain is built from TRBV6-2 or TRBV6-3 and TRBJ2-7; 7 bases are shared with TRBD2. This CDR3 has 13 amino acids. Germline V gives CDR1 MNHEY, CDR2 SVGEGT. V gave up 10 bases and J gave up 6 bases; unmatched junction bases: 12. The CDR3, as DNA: TGTGCCATCTCTCCGGGACTACATCTCGAGCAGTACTTC. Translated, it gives CAISPGLHLEQYF.

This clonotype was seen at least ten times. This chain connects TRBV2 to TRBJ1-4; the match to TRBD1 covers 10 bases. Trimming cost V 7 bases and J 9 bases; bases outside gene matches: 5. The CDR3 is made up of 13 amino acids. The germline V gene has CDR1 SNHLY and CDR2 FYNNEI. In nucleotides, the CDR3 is TGTGCCAGCACGGGACAGGGGTTTCAAAAACTGTTTTTT. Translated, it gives CASTGQGFQKLFF. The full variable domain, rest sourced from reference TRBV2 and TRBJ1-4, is EPEVTQTPSHQVTQMGQEVILRCVPISNHLYFYWYRQILGQKVEFLVSFYNNEISEKSEIFDDQFSVERPDGSNFTLKIRSTKLEDSAMYFCASTGQGFQKLFFGSGTQLSVL.

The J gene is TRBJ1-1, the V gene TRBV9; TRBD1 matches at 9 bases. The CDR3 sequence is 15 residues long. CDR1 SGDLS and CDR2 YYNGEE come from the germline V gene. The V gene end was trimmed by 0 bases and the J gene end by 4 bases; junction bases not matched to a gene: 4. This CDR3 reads CASSVAAGQGTEAFF. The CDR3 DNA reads TGTGCCAGCAGCGTAGCCGCGGGACAGGGCACTGAAGCTTTCTTT.

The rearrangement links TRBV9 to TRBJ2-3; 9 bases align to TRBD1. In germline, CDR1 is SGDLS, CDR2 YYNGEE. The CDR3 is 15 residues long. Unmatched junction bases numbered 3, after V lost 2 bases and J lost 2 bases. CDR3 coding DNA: TGTGCCAGCAGCGTGGGGACAGGGCTCACAGATACGCAGTATTTT. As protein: CASSVGTGLTDTQYF.

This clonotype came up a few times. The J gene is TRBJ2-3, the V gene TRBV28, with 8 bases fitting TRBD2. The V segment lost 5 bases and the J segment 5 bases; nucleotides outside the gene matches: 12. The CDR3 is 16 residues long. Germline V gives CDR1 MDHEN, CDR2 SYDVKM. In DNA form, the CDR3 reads TGTGCCAGCAGTCCCGGACTAGCCTCGCGTGTAGATACGCAGTATTTT. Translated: CASSPGLASRVDTQYF.